This TCR beta chain originates from a study of OX40 agonist ivuxolimab in advanced cancers. Deletions cut 1 base from V and 5 bases from J, with 23 bases between. From germline, CDR1 is MNHNS and CDR2 SASEGT. The CDR3 consists of 18 residues. Sequencing used immunoSEQ multiplex PCR; TCRdb keeps in-frame clones, though not all of them. The sample has tens of thousands of clones, over 80% seen once. The material sequenced was CD4+ or CD8+ T cells sorted from blood, taken in a trial of the OX40 agonist ivuxolimab. The V and J genes are TRBV6-1 and TRBJ2-5, with TRBD1 as a possible D gene (7 bases). The clonotype comes from an adult with an advanced solid tumor such as melanoma, head and neck, liver or kidney cancer. CDR3 amino acids: CASSEGSQGGVVFETQYF. In DNA, the CDR3 is TGTGCCAGCAGTGAAGGTTCCCAGGGGGGCGTAGTTTTTGAGACCCAGTACTTC.